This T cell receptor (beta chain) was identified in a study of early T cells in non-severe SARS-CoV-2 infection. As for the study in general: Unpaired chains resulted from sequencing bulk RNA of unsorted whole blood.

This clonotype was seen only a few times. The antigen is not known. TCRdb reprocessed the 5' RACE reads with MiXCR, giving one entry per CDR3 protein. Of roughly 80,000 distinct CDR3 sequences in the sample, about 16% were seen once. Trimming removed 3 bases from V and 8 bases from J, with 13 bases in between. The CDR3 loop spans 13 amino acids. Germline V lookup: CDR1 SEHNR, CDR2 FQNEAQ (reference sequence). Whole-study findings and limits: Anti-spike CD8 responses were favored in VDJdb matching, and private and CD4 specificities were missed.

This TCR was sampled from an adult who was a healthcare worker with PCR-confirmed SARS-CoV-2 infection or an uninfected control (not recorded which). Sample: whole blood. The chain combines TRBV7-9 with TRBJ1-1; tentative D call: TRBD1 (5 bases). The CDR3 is CASSLGVGREAFF. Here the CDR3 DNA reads TGTGCCAGCAGCTTGGGGGTTGGACGAGAAGCTTTCTTT. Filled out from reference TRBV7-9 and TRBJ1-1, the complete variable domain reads DTGVSQNPRHKITKRGQNVTFRCDPISEHNRLYWYRQTLGQGPEFLTYFQNEAQLEKSRLLSDRFSAERPKGSFSTLEIQRTEQGDSAMYLCASSLGVGREAFFGQGTRLTVV.